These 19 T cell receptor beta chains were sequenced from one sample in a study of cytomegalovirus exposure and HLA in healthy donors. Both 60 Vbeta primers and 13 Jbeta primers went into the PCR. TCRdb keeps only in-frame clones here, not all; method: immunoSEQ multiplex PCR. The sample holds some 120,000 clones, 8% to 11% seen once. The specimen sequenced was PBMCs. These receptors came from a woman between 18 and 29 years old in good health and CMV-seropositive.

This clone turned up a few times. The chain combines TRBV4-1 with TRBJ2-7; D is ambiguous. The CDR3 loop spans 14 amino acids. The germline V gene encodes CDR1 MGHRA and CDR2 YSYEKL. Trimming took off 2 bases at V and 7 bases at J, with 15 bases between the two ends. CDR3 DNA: TGCGCCAGCAGCCAATTAGGCGTGACGGGTGAGCAGTACTTC. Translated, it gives CASSQLGVTGEQYF.

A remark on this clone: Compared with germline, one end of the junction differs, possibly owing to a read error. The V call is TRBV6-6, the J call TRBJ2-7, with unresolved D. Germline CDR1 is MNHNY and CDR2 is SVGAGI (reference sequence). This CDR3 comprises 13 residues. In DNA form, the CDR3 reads TGTGACAGCAGTTACCCCAGCTCCTACGAGCAGTACTTC. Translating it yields CDSSYPSSYEQYF.

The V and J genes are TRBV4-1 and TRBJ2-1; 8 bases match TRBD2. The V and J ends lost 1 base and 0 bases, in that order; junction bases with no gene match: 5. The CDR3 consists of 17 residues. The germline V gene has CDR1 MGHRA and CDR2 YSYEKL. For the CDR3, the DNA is TGCGCCAGCAGCCAAGGGGAGCGGGGGAGCTCCTACAATGAGCAGTTCTTC. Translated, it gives CASSQGERGSSYNEQFF.

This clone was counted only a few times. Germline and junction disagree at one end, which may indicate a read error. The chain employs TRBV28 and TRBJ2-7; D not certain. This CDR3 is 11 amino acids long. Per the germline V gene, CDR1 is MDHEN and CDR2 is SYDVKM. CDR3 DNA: TGTGCCAGCTCTACATTCAGTAACAGCTTCTTC. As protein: CASSTFSNSFF.

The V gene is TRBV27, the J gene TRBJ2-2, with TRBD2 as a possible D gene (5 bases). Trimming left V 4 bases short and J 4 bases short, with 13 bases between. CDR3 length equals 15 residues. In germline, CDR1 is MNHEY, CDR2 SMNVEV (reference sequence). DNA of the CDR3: TGTGCCAGCAGTTCTACTAGTAAGAGCACCGGGGAGCTGTTTTTT. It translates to CASSSTSKSTGELFF.

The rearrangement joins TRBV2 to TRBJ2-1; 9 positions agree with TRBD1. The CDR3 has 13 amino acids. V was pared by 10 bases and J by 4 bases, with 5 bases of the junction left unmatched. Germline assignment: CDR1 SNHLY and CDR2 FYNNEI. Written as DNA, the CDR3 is TGTGCCACCCCGGACAGGGGATACAATGAGCAGTTCTTC. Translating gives CATPDRGYNEQFF.

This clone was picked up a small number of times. The CDR3 nucleotides read TGTGCCAGCAGCTTGATCTGGCAGGGGTCGGAGACCCAGTACTTC. Its translation: CASSLIWQGSETQYF. The chain couples TRBV5-4 to TRBJ2-5; a weak D match, TRBD1 (6 bases). The CDR3 runs to 15 residues. Germline values: CDR1 SGHNT, CDR2 YYREEE (reference sequence). Deletions cut 1 base from V and 5 bases from J, with 15 bases between.

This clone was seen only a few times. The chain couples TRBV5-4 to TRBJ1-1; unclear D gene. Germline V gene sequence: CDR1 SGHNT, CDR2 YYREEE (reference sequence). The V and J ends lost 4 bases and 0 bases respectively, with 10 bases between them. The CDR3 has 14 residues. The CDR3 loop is CASSPDIVNTEAFF. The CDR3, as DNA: TGTGCCAGCAGCCCCGATATAGTGAACACTGAAGCTTTCTTT.

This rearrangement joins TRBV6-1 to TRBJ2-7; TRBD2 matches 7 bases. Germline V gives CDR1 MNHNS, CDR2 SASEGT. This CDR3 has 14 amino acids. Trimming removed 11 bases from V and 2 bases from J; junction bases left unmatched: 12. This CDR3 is CAGGDGGTAYEQYF. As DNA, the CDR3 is TGTGCCGGGGGGGATGGAGGAACAGCCTACGAGCAGTACTTC.

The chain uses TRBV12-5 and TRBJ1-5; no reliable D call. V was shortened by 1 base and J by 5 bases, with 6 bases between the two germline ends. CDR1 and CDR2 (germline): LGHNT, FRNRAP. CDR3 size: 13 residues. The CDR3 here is CASGLAPDQPQHF. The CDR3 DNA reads TGTGCTAGTGGTTTGGCCCCCGATCAGCCCCAGCATTTT.

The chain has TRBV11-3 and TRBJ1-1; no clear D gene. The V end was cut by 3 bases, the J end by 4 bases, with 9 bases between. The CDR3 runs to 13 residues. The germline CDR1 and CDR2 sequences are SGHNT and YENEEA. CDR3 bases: TGTGCCAGCAGCTTCTTTAGCGGCACTGAAGCTTTCTTT. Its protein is CASSFFSGTEAFF. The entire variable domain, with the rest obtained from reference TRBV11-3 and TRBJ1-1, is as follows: EAGVVQSPRYKIIEKKQPVAFWCNPISGHNTLYWYLQNLGQGPELLIRYENEEAVDDSQLPKDRFSAERLKGVDSTLKIQPAELGDSAVYLCASSFFSGTEAFFGQGTRLTVV.

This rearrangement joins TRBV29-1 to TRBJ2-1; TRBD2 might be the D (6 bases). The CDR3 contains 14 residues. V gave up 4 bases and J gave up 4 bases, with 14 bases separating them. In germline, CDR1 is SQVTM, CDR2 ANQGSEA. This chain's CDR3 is CSVVVGGTYNEQFF. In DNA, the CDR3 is TGCAGCGTTGTAGTGGGCGGGACTTACAATGAGCAGTTCTTC.

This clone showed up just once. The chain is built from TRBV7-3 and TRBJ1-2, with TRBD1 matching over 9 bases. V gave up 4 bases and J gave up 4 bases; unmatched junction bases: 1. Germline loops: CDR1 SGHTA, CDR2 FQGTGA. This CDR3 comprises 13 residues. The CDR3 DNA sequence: TGTGCCAGCAGCTCGGGACAGGGCTATGGCTACACCTTC. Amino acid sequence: CASSSGQGYGYTF.

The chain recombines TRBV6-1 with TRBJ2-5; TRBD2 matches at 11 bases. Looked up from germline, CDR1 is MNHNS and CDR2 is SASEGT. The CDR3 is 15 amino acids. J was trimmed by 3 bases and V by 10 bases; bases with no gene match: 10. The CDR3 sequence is CATLAGGSSKETQYF. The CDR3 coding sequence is TGTGCCACCCTAGCGGGAGGTTCTTCTAAAGAGACCCAGTACTTC.

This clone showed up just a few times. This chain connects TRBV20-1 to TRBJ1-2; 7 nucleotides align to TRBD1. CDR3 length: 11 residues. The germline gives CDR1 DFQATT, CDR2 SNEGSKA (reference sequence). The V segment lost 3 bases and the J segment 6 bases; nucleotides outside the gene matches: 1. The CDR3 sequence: CSARTGNGYTF. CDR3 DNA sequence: TGCAGTGCTAGGACAGGGAATGGCTACACCTTC.

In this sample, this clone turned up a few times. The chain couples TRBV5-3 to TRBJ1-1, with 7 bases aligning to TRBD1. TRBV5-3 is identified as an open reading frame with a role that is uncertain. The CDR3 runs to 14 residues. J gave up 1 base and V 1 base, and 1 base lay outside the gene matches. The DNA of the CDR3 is TGTGCCAGAAGCTTGCACAGGGGGAACACTGAAGCTTTCTTT. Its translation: CARSLHRGNTEAFF.

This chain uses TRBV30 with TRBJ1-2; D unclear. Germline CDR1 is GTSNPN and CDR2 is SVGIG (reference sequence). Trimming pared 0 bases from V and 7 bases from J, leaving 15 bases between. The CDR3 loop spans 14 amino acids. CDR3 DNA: TGTGCCTGGAGTGTAATCGGGATGGTGGCTGGCTACACCTTC. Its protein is CAWSVIGMVAGYTF.

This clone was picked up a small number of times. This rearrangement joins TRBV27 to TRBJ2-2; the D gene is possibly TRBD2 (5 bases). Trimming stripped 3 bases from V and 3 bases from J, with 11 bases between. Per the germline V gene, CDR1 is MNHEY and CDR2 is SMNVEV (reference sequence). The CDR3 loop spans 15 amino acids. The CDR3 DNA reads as TGTGCCAGCAGTTTTTCCGGGATCGACACCGGGGAGCTGTTTTTT. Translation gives CASSFSGIDTGELFF.

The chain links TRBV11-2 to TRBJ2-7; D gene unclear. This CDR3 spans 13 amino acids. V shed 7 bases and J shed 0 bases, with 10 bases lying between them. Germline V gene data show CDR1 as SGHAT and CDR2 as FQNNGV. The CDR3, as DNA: TGTGCCAGCAATGGTGAGAACTCCTACGAGCAGTACTTC. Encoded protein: CASNGENSYEQYF. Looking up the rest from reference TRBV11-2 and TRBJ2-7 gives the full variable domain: EAGVAQSPRYKIIEKRQSVAFWCNPISGHATLYWYQQILGQGPKLLIQFQNNGVVDDSQLPKDRFSAERLKGVDSTLKIQPAKLEDSAVYLCASNGENSYEQYFGPGTRLTVT.